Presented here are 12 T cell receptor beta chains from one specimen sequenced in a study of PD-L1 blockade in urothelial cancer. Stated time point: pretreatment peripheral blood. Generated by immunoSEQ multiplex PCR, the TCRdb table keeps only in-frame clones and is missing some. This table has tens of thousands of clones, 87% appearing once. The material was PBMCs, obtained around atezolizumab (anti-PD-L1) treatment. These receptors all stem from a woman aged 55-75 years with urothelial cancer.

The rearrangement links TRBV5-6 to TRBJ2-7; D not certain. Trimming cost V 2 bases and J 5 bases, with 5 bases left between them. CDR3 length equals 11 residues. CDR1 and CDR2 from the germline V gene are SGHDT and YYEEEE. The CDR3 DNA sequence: TGTGCCAGCAGCTTCGGAGACGAGCAGTACTTC. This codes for CASSFGDEQYF. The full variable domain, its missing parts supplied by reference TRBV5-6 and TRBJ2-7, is DAGVTQSPTHLIKTRGQQVTLRCSPKSGHDTVSWYQQALGQGPQFIFQYYEEEERQRGNFPDRFSGHQFPNYSSELNVNALLLGDSALYLCASSFGDEQYFGPGTRLTVT.

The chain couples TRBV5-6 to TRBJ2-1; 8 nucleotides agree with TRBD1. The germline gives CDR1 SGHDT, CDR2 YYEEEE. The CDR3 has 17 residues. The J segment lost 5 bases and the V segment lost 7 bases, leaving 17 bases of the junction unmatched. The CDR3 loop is CASDRGFGAGRDNEQFF. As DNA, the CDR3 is TGTGCCAGCGACAGGGGCTTTGGAGCGGGCAGGGACAATGAGCAGTTCTTC. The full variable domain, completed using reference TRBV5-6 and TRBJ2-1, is DAGVTQSPTHLIKTRGQQVTLRCSPKSGHDTVSWYQQALGQGPQFIFQYYEEEERQRGNFPDRFSGHQFPNYSSELNVNALLLGDSALYLCASDRGFGAGRDNEQFFGPGTRLTVL.

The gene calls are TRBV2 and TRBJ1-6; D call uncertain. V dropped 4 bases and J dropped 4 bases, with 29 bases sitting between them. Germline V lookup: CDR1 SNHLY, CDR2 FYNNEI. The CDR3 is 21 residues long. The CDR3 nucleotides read TGTGCCAGCAGTGCCGACCCAATTCCGGGATGCACAACCGGATATAATTCACCCCTCCACTTT. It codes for CASSADPIPGCTTGYNSPLHF.

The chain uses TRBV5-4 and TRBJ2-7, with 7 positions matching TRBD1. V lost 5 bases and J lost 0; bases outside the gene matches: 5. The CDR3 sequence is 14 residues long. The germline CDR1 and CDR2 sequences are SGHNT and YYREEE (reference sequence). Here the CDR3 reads CASSSGQSSYEQYF. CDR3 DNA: TGTGCCAGCAGTTCGGGACAGAGCTCCTACGAGCAGTACTTC.

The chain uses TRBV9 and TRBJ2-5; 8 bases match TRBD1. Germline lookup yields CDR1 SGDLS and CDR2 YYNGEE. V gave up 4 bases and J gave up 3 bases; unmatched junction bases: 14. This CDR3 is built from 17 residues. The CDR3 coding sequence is TGTGCCAGCAGCCCGCGAAGGACGGGACAGGCAAAAGAGACCCAGTACTTC. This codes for CASSPRRTGQAKETQYF.

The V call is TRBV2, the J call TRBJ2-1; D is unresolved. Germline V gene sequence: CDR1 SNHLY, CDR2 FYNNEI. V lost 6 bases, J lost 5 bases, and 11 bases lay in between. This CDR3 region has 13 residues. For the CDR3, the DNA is TGTGCCAGCAGCCTATTTTCCGACAATGAGCAGTTCTTC. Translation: CASSLFSDNEQFF.

The CDR3 protein is CATELTGGEDEQYF. The CDR3 region has the DNA TGTGCCACCGAATTGACAGGGGGCGAGGACGAGCAGTACTTC. The chain combines TRBV6-1 with TRBJ2-7; 10 bases are a match to TRBD1. The V segment lost 10 bases and the J segment 5 bases; nucleotides outside the gene matches: 11. Germline lookup yields CDR1 MNHNS and CDR2 SASEGT. The CDR3 runs to 14 residues.

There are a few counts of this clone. CDR3 sequence reads: CASSYIGTGLETYEQYF. As DNA, the CDR3 is TGTGCCAGCAGCTATATCGGGACAGGGTTAGAAACCTACGAGCAGTACTTC. The chain couples TRBV7-9 to TRBJ2-7; 9 bases align to TRBD1. V gave up 4 bases and J gave up 2 bases; unmatched junction bases: 12. The germline V gene has CDR1 SEHNR and CDR2 FQNEAQ (reference sequence). The length of the CDR3 is 17 residues.

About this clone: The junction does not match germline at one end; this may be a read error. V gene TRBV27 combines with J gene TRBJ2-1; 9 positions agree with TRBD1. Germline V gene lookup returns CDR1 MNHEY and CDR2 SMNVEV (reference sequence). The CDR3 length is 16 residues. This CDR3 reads CASSLSGTGTYNEQFF. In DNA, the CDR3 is TGTGCCAGCAGTCTATCCGGGACAGGGACGTACAATGAGCAGTTCTTC.

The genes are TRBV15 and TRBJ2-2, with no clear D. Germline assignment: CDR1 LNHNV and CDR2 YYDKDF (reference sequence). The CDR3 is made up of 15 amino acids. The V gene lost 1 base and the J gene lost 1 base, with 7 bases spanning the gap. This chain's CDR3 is CATSRALMNTGELFF. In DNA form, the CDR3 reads TGTGCCACCAGCAGAGCCCTAATGAACACCGGGGAGCTGTTTTTT.

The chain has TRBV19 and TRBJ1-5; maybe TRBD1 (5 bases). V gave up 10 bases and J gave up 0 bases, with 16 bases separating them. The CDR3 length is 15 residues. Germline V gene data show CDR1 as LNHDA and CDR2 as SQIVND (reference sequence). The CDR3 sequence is CATDPDIASNQPQHF. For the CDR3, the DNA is TGTGCCACGGACCCGGACATCGCTAGCAATCAGCCCCAGCATTTT.

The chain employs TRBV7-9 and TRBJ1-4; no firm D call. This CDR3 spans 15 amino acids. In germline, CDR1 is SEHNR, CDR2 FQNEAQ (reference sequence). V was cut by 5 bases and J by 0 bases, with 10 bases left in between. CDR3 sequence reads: CASSLNSATNEKLFF. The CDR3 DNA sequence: TGTGCCAGCAGCCTAAACAGTGCAACTAATGAAAAACTGTTTTTT.